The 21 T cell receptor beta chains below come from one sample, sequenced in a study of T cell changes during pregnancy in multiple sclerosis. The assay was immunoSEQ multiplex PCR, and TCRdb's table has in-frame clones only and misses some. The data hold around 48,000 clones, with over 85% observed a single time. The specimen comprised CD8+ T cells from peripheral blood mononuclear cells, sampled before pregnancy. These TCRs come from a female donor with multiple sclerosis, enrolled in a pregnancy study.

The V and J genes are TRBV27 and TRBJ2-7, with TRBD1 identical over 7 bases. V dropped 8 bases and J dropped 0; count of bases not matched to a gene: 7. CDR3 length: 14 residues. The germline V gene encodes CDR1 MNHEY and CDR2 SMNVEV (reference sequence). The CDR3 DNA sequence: TGTGCCAGCGGACTCGGACAGGTCTCCTACGAGCAGTACTTC. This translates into CASGLGQVSYEQYF.

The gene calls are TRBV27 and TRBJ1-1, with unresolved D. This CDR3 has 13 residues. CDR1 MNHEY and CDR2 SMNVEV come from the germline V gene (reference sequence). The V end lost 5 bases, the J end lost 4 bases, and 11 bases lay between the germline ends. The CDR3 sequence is CASSLAWGTEAFF. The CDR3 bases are TGTGCCAGCAGTCTAGCCTGGGGCACTGAAGCTTTCTTT.

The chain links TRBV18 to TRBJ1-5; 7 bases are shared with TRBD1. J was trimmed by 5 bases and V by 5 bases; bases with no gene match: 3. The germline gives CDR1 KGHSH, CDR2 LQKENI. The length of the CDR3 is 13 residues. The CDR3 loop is CASSDRVDQPQHF. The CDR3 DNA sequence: TGTGCCAGCTCAGACAGGGTCGATCAGCCCCAGCATTTT.

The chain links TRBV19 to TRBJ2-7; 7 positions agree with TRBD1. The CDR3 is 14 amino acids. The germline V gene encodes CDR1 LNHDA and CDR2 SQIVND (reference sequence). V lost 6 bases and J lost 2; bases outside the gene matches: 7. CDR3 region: CASSESGTAYEQYF. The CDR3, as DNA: TGTGCCAGTAGCGAATCCGGGACAGCCTACGAGCAGTACTTC.

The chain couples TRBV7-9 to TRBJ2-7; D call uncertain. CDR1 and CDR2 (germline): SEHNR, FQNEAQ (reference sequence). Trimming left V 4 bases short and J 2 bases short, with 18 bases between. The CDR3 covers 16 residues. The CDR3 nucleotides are TGTGCCAGCAGCTCAATGGCAGGCCGAAATACCTACGAGCAGTACTTC. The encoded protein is CASSSMAGRNTYEQYF.

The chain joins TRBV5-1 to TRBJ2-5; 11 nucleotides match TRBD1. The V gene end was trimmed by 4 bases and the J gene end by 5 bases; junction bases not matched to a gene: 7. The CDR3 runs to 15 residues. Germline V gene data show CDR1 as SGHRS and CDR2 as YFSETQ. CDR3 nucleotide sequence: TGCGCCAGCAGCACCGGGACAGGGGGTCGGGAGACCCAGTACTTC. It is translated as CASSTGTGGRETQYF.

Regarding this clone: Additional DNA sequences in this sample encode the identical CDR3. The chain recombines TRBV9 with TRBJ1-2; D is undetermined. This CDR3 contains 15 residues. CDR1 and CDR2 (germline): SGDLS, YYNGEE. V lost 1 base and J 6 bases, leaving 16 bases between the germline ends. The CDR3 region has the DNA TGTGCCAGCAGCGTATCTGGCAGGAAGGATGATGGCTACACCTTC. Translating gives CASSVSGRKDDGYTF. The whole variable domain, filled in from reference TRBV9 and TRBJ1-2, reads DSGVTQTPKHLITATGQRVTLRCSPRSGDLSVYWYQQSLDQGLQFLIQYYNGEERAKGNILERFSAQQFPDLHSELNLSSLELGDSALYFCASSVSGRKDDGYTFGSGTRLTVV.

The CDR3 loop is CASSFLVGDYGYTF. CDR3 coding DNA: TGTGCCAGCAGTTTCCTCGTGGGCGACTATGGCTACACCTTC. This chain joins TRBV5-4 and TRBJ1-2; D remains unclear. Per germline, CDR1 SGHNT and CDR2 YYREEE (reference sequence). This CDR3 has 14 amino acids. V lost 5 bases and J 3 bases, leaving 14 bases between the germline ends.

The chain's CDR3 is CASSVGGVGELFF. CDR3 bases: TGTGCCAGCAGCGTAGGGGGCGTAGGGGAGCTGTTTTTT. J is TRBJ2-2 and V is TRBV9, with a possible D match to TRBD1 (5 bases). The V gene lost 0 bases and the J gene lost 8 bases, with 8 bases spanning the gap. Germline loops: CDR1 SGDLS, CDR2 YYNGEE. This CDR3 contains 13 residues.

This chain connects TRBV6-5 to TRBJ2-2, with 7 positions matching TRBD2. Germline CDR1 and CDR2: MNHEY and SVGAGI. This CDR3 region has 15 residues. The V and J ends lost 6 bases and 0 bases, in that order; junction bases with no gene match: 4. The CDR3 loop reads CASRWLAANTGELFF. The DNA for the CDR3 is TGTGCCAGCAGGTGGCTAGCGGCGAACACCGGGGAGCTGTTTTTT.

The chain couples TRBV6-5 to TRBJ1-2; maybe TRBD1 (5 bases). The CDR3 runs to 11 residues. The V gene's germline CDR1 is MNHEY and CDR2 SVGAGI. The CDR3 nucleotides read TGTCGAAAGGACATGGACTATGGCTACACCTTC. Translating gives CRKDMDYGYTF.

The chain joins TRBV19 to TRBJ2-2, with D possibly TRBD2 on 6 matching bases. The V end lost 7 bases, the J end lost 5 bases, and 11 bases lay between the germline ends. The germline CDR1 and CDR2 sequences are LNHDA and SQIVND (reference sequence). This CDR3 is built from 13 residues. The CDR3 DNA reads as TGTGCCAGTACTTGGGGGGTTACCGGGGAGCTGTTTTTT. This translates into CASTWGVTGELFF.

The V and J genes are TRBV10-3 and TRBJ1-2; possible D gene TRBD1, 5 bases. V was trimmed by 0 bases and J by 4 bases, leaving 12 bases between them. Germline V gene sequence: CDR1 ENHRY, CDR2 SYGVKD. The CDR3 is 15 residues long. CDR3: CAISESMGGSYGYTF. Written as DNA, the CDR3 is TGTGCCATCAGTGAGTCGATGGGGGGAAGCTATGGCTACACCTTC.

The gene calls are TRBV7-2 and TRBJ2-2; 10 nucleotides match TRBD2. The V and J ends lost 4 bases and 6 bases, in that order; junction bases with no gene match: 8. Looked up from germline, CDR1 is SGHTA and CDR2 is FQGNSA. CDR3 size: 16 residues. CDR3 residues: CASSWALAGGAGELFF. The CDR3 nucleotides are TGTGCCAGCAGCTGGGCCTTAGCGGGGGGCGCCGGGGAGCTGTTTTTT.

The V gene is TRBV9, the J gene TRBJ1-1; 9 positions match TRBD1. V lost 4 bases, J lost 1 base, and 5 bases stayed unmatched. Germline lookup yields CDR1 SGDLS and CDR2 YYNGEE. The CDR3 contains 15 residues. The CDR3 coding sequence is TGTGCCAGCAGCCTCCGGACAGGGGAGAACACTGAAGCTTTCTTT. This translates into CASSLRTGENTEAFF.

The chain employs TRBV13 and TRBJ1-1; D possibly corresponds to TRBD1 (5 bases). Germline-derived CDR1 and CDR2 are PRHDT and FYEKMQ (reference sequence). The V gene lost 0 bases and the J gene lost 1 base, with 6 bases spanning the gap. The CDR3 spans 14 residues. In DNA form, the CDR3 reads TGTGCCAGCAGCTTAGGGACAGCGAACACTGAAGCTTTCTTT. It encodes CASSLGTANTEAFF. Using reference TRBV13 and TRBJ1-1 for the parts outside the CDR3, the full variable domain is AAGVIQSPRHLIKEKRETATLKCYPIPRHDTVYWYQQGPGQDPQFLISFYEKMQSDKGSIPDRFSAQQFSDYHSELNMSSLELGDSALYFCASSLGTANTEAFFGQGTRLTVV.

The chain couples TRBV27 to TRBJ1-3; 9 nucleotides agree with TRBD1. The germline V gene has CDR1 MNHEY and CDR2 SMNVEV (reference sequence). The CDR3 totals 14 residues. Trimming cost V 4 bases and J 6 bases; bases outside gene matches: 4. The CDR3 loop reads CASSSGQGPNTIYF. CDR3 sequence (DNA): TGTGCCAGCAGTTCGGGACAGGGCCCAAACACCATATATTTT.

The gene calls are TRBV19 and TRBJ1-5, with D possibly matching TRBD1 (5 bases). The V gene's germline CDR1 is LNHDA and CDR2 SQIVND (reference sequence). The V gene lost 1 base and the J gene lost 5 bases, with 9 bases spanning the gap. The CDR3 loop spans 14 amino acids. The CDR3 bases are TGTGCCAGTAGTATAGCAGGGTTCGATCAGCCCCAGCATTTT. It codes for CASSIAGFDQPQHF.

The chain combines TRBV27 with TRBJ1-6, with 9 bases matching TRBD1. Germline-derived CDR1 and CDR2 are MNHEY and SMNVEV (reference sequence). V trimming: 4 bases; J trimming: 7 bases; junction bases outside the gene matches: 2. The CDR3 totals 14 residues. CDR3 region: CASSWGQGNSPLHF. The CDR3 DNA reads TGTGCCAGCAGTTGGGGACAGGGCAATTCACCCCTCCACTTT.

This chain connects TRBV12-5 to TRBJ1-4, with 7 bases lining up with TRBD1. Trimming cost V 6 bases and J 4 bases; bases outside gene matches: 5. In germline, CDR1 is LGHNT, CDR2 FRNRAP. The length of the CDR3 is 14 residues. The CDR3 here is CASGVDRVNEKLFF. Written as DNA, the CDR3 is TGTGCTAGTGGCGTTGACAGGGTTAATGAAAAACTGTTTTTT.

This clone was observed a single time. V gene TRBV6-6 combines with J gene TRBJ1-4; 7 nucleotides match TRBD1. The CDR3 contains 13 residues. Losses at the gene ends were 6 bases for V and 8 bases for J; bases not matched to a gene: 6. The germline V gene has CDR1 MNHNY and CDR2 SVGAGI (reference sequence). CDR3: CASSSGTDEKLFF. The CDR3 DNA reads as TGTGCCAGCAGCTCCGGGACAGACGAAAAACTGTTTTTT.